These T cell receptor beta chains were read from a single sample in a study of T cell responses to AZD1222 COVID-19 vaccine. The data were produced by immunoSEQ multiplex PCR, yet TCRdb's version contains in-frame clones alone and is incomplete. The top ten hold roughly 12% of the sample, which has about 81,000 clones, over 80% seen once. The sample here was peripheral blood, taken 28 days after the second AZD1222 dose. These TCRs come from an adult who received the AZD1222 COVID-19 vaccine. The CDR3 runs from the conserved cysteine through the conserved F or W. D genes are given only for firm matches. The listing skips clone size in some rows; elsewhere it reads once, few, many or a size class.

>TRBV5-1|NA|NA|TRBJ2-1
TGCGCCAGCAGCCCCTGGATAAGCTCCTACAATGAGCAGTTCTTC
CASSPWISSYNEQFF
>TRBV6-1|NA|NA|TRBJ1-5
TGTGCCAGCAGTGAAGGGTTGCCCCAGCATTTT
CASSEGLPQHF
>TRBV29-1|once|TRBD2|TRBJ2-4
TGCAGCGTGTCTACTAGCGGGGGCTCAGGGAACATTCAGTACTTC
CSVSTSGGSGNIQYF
>TRBV13|NA|NA|TRBJ2-1
TGTGCCAGCAGCCTTCGGACAGACGGGAGAGGGCAGTTCTTC
CASSLRTDGRGQFF
>TRBV9|NA|TRBD1|TRBJ1-1
TGTGCCAGCAGCACGAGGACAGGCTTTGGGGACACTGAAGCTTTCTTT
CASSTRTGFGDTEAFF
>TRBV7-8|NA|TRBD1|TRBJ1-6
TGTGCCAGCAGCCCCAGGGGGCAAGCGTCTTCACCCCTCCACTTT
CASSPRGQASSPLHF
>TRBV18|once|NA|TRBJ1-4
TGTGCCAGCTCACCTCGGGGTGAGGGTAATGAAAAACTGTTTTTT
CASSPRGEGNEKLFF
>TRBV10-3|NA|NA|TRBJ1-1
TGTGCCATCAGTGACGGTCATCGTGACACTGAAGCTTTCTTT
CAISDGHRDTEAFF
>TRBV28|NA|NA|TRBJ1-2
TGTGCCAGCAGTTCCGGACGGTATTATGGCTACACCTTC
CASSSGRYYGYTF
>TRBV18|NA|NA|TRBJ1-1
TGTGCCAGCTCACCAGATAGGGCGAGGGGGGGCACTGAAGCTTTCTTT
CASSPDRARGGTEAFF
>TRBV5-1|NA|NA|TRBJ2-7
TGCGCCAGCAGCTTGGTTCCCGGGGTATCCTACGAGCAGTACTTC
CASSLVPGVSYEQYF
>TRBV5-1|NA|TRBD1|TRBJ1-5
TGCGCCAGCAGCTTGGTGACAGGGAGGGATCAGCCCCAGCATTTT
CASSLVTGRDQPQHF
>TRBV29-1|NA|TRBD1|TRBJ2-3
TGCAGCGTTGAGAGGGGGCGAACAGATACGCAGTATTTT
CSVERGRTDTQYF